The T cell receptor (beta chain) described here comes from a study of cytomegalovirus exposure and HLA in healthy donors. General study results and limits: A few CMV-associated chains proved CMV antigen-specific in vitro.

Whereas donors were nominally healthy upon sampling, unrecorded immune exposures were probable. In the case of this clone: No antigen is known for it.

The CDR3 consists of 15 residues. V lost 4 bases to trimming and J lost 0 bases; unmatched junction nucleotides: 6. CDR1 and CDR2 (germline): SGHDT, YYEEEE. This PCR relied on a set of 60 Vbeta primers and 13 Jbeta primers. The table came from immunoSEQ multiplex PCR; TCRdb's copy has only in-frame clones and leaves some out. The sample carries over 150,000 clones, around 79% recorded once. The sample comprised PBMCs. The origin of this receptor is a man between 18 and 29 years old in good health and CMV-seronegative. The rearrangement uses TRBV5-6 and TRBJ2-5; 7 bases fit TRBD1. The CDR3, as DNA: TGTGCCAGCAGCCCGGACAGGTACTACCAAGAGACCCAGTACTTC. It translates to CASSPDRYYQETQYF.